A selection of T cell receptor beta chains follows, all from one sample in a study of CD8 T cells in Susac syndrome. TCRdb passed the immunoSEQ multiplex PCR reads through MiXCR, listing each CDR3 protein once. The table shows about 200,000 distinct CDR3 sequences, with 95% occurring only once. The sample was CD4+ T cells from PBMCs. Receptor source: a human donor in good health. The CDR3 runs from the conserved cysteine through the conserved F or W. A D gene is named only where the DNA matches it firmly. A row's size may be missing; if present it is once, few, many or a size class.

J: TRBJ2-7; D: TRBD1; size: -; V: TRBV14; CDR3: CASSQGTGVHEQYF; DNA: TGTGCCAGCAGCCAAGGGACAGGAGTCCACGAGCAGTACTTC
J: TRBJ2-5; D: -; size: -; V: TRBV3-1; CDR3: CASSQIQQETQYF; DNA: TGTGCCAGCAGCCAAATCCAGCAAGAGACCCAGTACTTC
J: TRBJ2-2; D: TRBD1; size: -; V: TRBV18; CDR3: CASSTGANTGELFF; DNA: TGTGCCAGCTCGACAGGGGCGAACACCGGGGAGCTGTTTTTT
J: TRBJ2-1; D: -; size: -; V: TRBV7-9; CDR3: CASSRPYNEQFF; DNA: TGTGCCAGCTCGAGGCCCTACAATGAGCAGTTCTTC
J: TRBJ1-6; D: TRBD1; size: -; V: TRBV11-2; CDR3: CASSLEHRGLSPLHF; DNA: TGTGCCAGCAGCTTAGAACACAGGGGTCTCTCACCCCTCCACTTT
J: TRBJ2-5; D: -; size: few; V: TRBV7-2; CDR3: CASSLVTETQYF; DNA: TGTGCCAGCAGCTTAGTTACAGAGACCCAGTACTTC
J: TRBJ2-5; D: TRBD2; size: -; V: TRBV29-1; CDR3: CSVAVAGRETQYF; DNA: TGCAGCGTTGCCGTAGCGGGGCGGGAGACCCAGTACTTC
J: TRBJ2-5; D: -; size: -; V: TRBV2; CDR3: CASSVFGNGQETQYF; DNA: TGTGCCAGCAGTGTGTTCGGGAACGGCCAAGAGACCCAGTACTTC
J: TRBJ1-5; D: TRBD1; size: once; V: TRBV28; CDR3: CASSSGTGKWEQPQHF; DNA: TGTGCCAGCAGTTCCGGGACAGGGAAGTGGGAGCAGCCCCAGCATTTT
J: TRBJ2-2; D: -; size: once; V: TRBV9; CDR3: CASSGLENTGELFF; DNA: TGTGCCAGCAGCGGACTAGAGAACACCGGGGAGCTGTTTTTT
J: TRBJ2-1; D: TRBD2; size: -; V: TRBV20-1; CDR3: CSSWGRAHEQFF; DNA: TGCAGCTCGTGGGGGAGGGCCCATGAGCAGTTCTTC
J: TRBJ1-3; D: TRBD1; size: -; V: TRBV15; CDR3: CATSRRQGMDTIYF; DNA: TGTGCCACCAGCCGTCGACAGGGTATGGACACCATATATTTT
J: TRBJ1-5; D: -; size: -; V: TRBV18; CDR3: CASSARGGNQPQHF; DNA: TGTGCCAGCTCAGCAAGAGGGGGCAATCAGCCCCAGCATTTT
J: TRBJ2-7; D: -; size: -; V: TRBV12-3/TRBV12-4; CDR3: CASSLASTATYEQYF; DNA: TGTGCCAGCAGTTTAGCTTCCACAGCCACCTACGAGCAGTACTTC
J: TRBJ2-6; D: -; size: -; V: TRBV12-3/TRBV12-4; CDR3: CASSVSSVGSGANVLTF; DNA: TGTGCCAGCAGTGTTTCTTCAGTAGGCTCTGGGGCCAACGTCCTGACTTTC
J: TRBJ1-5; D: TRBD1; size: once; V: TRBV3-1; CDR3: CASSPTQGSNQPQHF; DNA: TGTGCCAGCAGCCCCACACAGGGGAGCAATCAGCCCCAGCATTTT
J: TRBJ2-5; D: -; size: -; V: TRBV3-1; CDR3: CASSQDRSGQYF; DNA: TGTGCCAGCAGCCAGGATCGGAGCGGCCAGTACTTC
J: TRBJ1-2; D: -; size: -; V: TRBV3-1; CDR3: CASSQGTDDGYTF; DNA: TGTGCCAGCAGCCAAGGGACGGACGATGGCTACACCTTC
J: TRBJ2-1; D: -; size: -; V: TRBV20-1; CDR3: CSGASTSSYNEQFF; DNA: TGCAGTGGGGCTTCAACATCCTCCTACAATGAGCAGTTCTTC
J: TRBJ1-2; D: -; size: -; V: TRBV12-3/TRBV12-4; CDR3: CASSFLQGGGYTF; DNA: TGTGCCAGCAGTTTCCTTCAGGGAGGTGGCTACACCTTC
J: TRBJ2-5; D: -; size: -; V: TRBV11-2; CDR3: CASSLDAWKETQYF; DNA: TGTGCCAGCAGCTTAGACGCCTGGAAAGAGACCCAGTACTTC
J: TRBJ1-2; D: -; size: -; V: TRBV12-3/TRBV12-4; CDR3: CASSFSVVGYTF; DNA: TGTGCCAGCAGTTTTTCGGTGGTTGGCTACACCTTC
J: TRBJ1-2; D: TRBD1; size: -; V: TRBV10-3; CDR3: CAISEGTDYGYTF; DNA: TGTGCCATCAGTGAGGGGACAGACTATGGCTACACCTTC
J: TRBJ2-1; D: -; size: -; V: TRBV11-2; CDR3: CASSSPYKYNEQFF; DNA: TGTGCCAGCAGCTCTCCGTATAAGTACAATGAGCAGTTCTTC
J: TRBJ2-3; D: -; size: -; V: TRBV15; CDR3: CATSRDLGVDTQYF; DNA: TGTGCCACCAGCAGAGATCTCGGGGTGGATACGCAGTATTTT
J: TRBJ1-2; D: -; size: once; V: TRBV28; CDR3: CASSSGEGNYGYTF; DNA: TGTGCCAGCAGTTCCGGAGAGGGGAACTATGGCTACACCTTC
J: TRBJ2-3; D: -; size: -; V: TRBV3-1; CDR3: CASSQFRGTDTQYF; DNA: TGTGCCAGCAGCCAGTTTCGTGGCACAGATACGCAGTATTTT
J: TRBJ1-1; D: -; size: once; V: TRBV12-3/TRBV12-4; CDR3: CASRIQGAKAFF; DNA: TGTGCCAGCAGGATACAGGGTGCCAAAGCTTTCTTT
J: TRBJ2-5; D: -; size: few; V: TRBV3-1; CDR3: CASSQAGETQYF; DNA: TGTGCCAGCAGCCAAGCCGGCGAGACCCAGTACTTC
J: TRBJ1-2; D: -; size: once; V: TRBV12-3/TRBV12-4; CDR3: CASSATDYGYTF; DNA: TGTGCCAGCAGTGCTACGGACTATGGCTACACCTTC
J: TRBJ2-4; D: -; size: -; V: TRBV5-4; CDR3: CASSLDLAAKNIQYF; DNA: TGTGCCAGCAGCTTGGACCTAGCGGCCAAAAACATTCAGTACTTC
J: TRBJ1-1; D: -; size: -; V: TRBV6-5; CDR3: CASSPPGHRGTEAFF; DNA: TGTGCCAGCAGTCCCCCAGGGCACCGGGGCACTGAAGCTTTCTTT
J: TRBJ2-1; D: -; size: once; V: TRBV3-1; CDR3: CASSQLSSSYNEQFF; DNA: TGTGCCAGCAGCCAGCTCTCTAGCTCTTACAATGAGCAGTTCTTC
J: TRBJ2-1; D: TRBD2; size: once; V: TRBV4-1; CDR3: CASSQGLAGGFFDEQFF; DNA: TGCGCCAGCAGCCAAGGACTAGCGGGAGGGTTTTTCGATGAGCAGTTCTTC
J: TRBJ1-3; D: TRBD1; size: -; V: TRBV27; CDR3: CASSTRTGSGNTIYF; DNA: TGTGCCAGCAGTACGAGGACAGGGAGTGGAAACACCATATATTTT
J: TRBJ2-2; D: TRBD2; size: -; V: TRBV7-9; CDR3: CASSPLGGTGELFF; DNA: TGTGCCAGCAGCCCCTTGGGGGGGACCGGGGAGCTGTTTTTT
J: TRBJ1-5; D: -; size: -; V: TRBV5-1; CDR3: CASSLDGDQPQHF; DNA: TGCGCCAGCAGCTTGGATGGGGATCAGCCCCAGCATTTT
J: TRBJ2-5; D: -; size: -; V: TRBV9; CDR3: CASTPSTEETQYF; DNA: TGTGCCAGCACCCCGAGCACCGAGGAGACCCAGTACTTC
J: TRBJ1-2; D: -; size: -; V: TRBV25-1; CDR3: CASSEQANYGYTF; DNA: TGTGCCAGCAGTGAACAGGCAAACTATGGCTACACCTTC
J: TRBJ2-1; D: -; size: -; V: TRBV30; CDR3: CASTRPGEQFF; DNA: TGTGCCTCCACTAGGCCAGGGGAGCAGTTCTTC
J: TRBJ2-5; D: -; size: -; V: TRBV18; CDR3: CASSPPDPRETQYF; DNA: TGTGCCAGCTCACCACCGGACCCAAGGGAGACCCAGTACTTC
J: TRBJ2-7; D: -; size: few; V: TRBV6-2/TRBV6-3; CDR3: CASSRTAYEQYF; DNA: TGTGCCAGCAGTAGGACAGCCTACGAGCAGTACTTC
J: TRBJ2-3; D: -; size: -; V: TRBV9; CDR3: CASSGRIGHTDTQYF; DNA: TGTGCCAGCAGCGGAAGGATTGGGCACACAGATACGCAGTATTTT
J: TRBJ1-1; D: TRBD1; size: -; V: TRBV6-6; CDR3: CASSYRGRLGTEAFF; DNA: TGTGCCAGCAGTTACAGGGGGCGACTAGGGACTGAAGCTTTCTTT